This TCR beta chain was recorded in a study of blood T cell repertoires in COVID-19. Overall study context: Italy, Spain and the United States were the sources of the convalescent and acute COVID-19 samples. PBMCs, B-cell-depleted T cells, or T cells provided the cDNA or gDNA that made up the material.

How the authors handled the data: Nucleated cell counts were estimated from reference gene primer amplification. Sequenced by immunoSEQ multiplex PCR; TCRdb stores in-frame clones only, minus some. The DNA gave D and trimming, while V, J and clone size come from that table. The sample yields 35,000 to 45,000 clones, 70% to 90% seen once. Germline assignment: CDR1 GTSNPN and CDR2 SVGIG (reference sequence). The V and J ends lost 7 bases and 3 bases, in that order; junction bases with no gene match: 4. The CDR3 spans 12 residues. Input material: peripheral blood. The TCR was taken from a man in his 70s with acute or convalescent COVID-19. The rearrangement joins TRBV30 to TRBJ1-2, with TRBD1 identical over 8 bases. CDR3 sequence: CAYNRGYYGYTF. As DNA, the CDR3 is TGTGCCTACAACAGGGGGTACTATGGCTACACCTTC.